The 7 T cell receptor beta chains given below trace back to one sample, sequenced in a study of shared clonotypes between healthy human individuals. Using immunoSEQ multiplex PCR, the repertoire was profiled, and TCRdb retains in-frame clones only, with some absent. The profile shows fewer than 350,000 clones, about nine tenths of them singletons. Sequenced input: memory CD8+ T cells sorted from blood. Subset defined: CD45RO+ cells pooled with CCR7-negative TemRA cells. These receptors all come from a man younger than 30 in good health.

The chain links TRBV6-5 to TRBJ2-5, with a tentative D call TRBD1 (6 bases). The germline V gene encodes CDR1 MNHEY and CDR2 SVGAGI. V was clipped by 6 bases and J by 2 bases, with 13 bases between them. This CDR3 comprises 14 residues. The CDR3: CASSLRTDQETQYF. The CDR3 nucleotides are TGTGCCAGCAGCCTTCGGACAGATCAAGAGACCCAGTACTTC.

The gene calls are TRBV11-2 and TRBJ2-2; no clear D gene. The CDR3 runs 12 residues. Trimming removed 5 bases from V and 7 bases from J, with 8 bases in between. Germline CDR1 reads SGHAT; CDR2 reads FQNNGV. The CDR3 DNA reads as TGTGCCAGCAGCCCCGGAAACGGGGAGCTGTTTTTT. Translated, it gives CASSPGNGELFF.

Here the CDR3 reads CASSVSQYDYEQYF. The CDR3 DNA is TGTGCCAGCAGCGTTTCCCAATACGACTACGAGCAGTACTTC. The V and J genes are TRBV9 and TRBJ2-7; D unresolved. V lost 2 bases to trimming and J lost 3 bases, with 12 bases between them. CDR1 SGDLS and CDR2 YYNGEE come from the germline V gene. This CDR3 comprises 14 residues.

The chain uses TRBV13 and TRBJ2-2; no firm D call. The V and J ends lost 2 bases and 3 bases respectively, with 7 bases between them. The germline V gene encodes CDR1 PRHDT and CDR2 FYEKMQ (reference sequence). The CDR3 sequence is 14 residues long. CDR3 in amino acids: CASSLYRDTGELFF. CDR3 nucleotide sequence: TGTGCCAGCAGCTTATATCGAGACACCGGGGAGCTGTTTTTT.

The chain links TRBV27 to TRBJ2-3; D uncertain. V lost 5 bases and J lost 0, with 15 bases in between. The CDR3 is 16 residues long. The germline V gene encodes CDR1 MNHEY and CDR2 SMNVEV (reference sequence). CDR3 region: CASSAISVSSTDTQYF. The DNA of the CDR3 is TGTGCCAGCAGTGCTATTTCCGTCTCTAGCACAGATACGCAGTATTTT.

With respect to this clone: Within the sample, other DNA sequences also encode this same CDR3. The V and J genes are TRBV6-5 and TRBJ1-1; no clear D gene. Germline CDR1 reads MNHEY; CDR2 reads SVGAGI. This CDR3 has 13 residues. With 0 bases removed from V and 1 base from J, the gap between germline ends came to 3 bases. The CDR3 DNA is TGTGCCAGCAGTTACTCAGAGAACACTGAAGCTTTCTTT. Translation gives CASSYSENTEAFF.

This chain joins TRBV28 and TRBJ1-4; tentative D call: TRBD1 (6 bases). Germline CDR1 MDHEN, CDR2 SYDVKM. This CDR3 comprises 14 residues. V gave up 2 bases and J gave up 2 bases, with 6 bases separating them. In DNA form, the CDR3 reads TGTGCCAGCAGTTTAACAGGGACTAATGAAAAACTGTTTTTT. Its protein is CASSLTGTNEKLFF.